These 15 T cell receptor beta chains were sequenced from one sample in a study of somatic mutations in cytotoxic T cells in rheumatoid arthritis. The table came from immunoSEQ multiplex PCR; TCRdb's copy has only in-frame clones and leaves some out. The sample holds tens of thousands of clones, 82% seen once. Sequencing input: CD8+ T cells sorted from blood. Receptors were obtained from an adult with rheumatoid arthritis.

The rearrangement links TRBV5-4 to TRBJ2-3; 10 positions agree with TRBD2. Germline trimming cut 4 bases from V and 2 bases from J; bases unmatched to any gene: 4. Germline CDR1 and CDR2: SGHNT and YYREEE (reference sequence). The CDR3 consists of 15 residues. In DNA, the CDR3 is TGTGCCAGCAGCCTCACTAGCGGGGTCACAGATACGCAGTATTTT. Protein sequence: CASSLTSGVTDTQYF.

The genes are TRBV4-3 and TRBJ1-2; the D gene is possibly TRBD1 (5 bases). The CDR3 is 17 residues long. Germline values: CDR1 LGHNA, CDR2 YSLEER. Trimming took 0 bases from V and 8 from J, leaving 22 bases between them. CDR3 in amino acids: CASSQDGSGQGVGGYTF. The CDR3 nucleotides are TGCGCCAGCAGCCAAGATGGGTCGGGGCAGGGTGTTGGAGGCTACACCTTC.

The chain has TRBV5-1 and TRBJ2-1; 13 bases align to TRBD2. The V gene's germline CDR1 is SGHRS and CDR2 YFSETQ. With V trimmed by 4 bases and J by 10 bases, 11 bases remained unmatched. The CDR3 loop spans 16 amino acids. Here the CDR3 DNA reads TGCGCCAGCAGCATGACGGGACTAGCGGGATTAGGCGAGCAGTTCTTC. It encodes CASSMTGLAGLGEQFF.

The V gene is TRBV5-5, the J gene TRBJ2-1; 9 nucleotides agree with TRBD1. Germline V lookup: CDR1 SGHKS, CDR2 YYEKEE (reference sequence). This CDR3 contains 11 residues. J lost 15 bases, V lost 5 bases, and 6 bases had no gene match. In DNA, the CDR3 is TGTGCCAGCAGGTCCGGGACAGGGACGTTCTTC. It codes for CASRSGTGTFF.

The chain joins TRBV18 to TRBJ2-5; TRBD2 matches at 9 bases. V shed 6 bases and J 2 bases; nucleotides not matched to a gene: 7. The CDR3 is made up of 15 amino acids. Germline CDR1 and CDR2: KGHSH and LQKENI. For the CDR3, the DNA is TGTGCCAGCTCCCGAGCGGGGGGACCACAAGAGACCCAGTACTTC. This codes for CASSRAGGPQETQYF.

The CDR3 nucleotides read TGCGCCAGCGGGGGGACCCTCACAGATACGCAGTATTTT. This encodes CASGGTLTDTQYF. This chain links TRBV10-1 with TRBJ2-3, with a possible D match to TRBD2 (6 bases). The CDR3 runs 13 residues. Germline assignment: CDR1 WNHNN and CDR2 SYGVQD (reference sequence). Trimming removed 8 bases from V and 2 bases from J, with 11 bases in between.

The CDR3 is CASRGAGGQSDEQFF. The DNA for the CDR3 is TGTGCCAGCAGGGGGGCGGGAGGCCAATCGGATGAGCAGTTCTTC. V is TRBV9 and J is TRBJ2-1, with TRBD2 identical over 8 bases. Germline loops: CDR1 SGDLS, CDR2 YYNGEE. Trimming at V came to 5 bases and at J to 8 bases, leaving 12 bases not matched to a gene. The length of the CDR3 is 15 residues.

The genes are TRBV2 and TRBJ1-5; TRBD1 matches at 7 bases. This CDR3 is 15 amino acids long. The germline V gene has CDR1 SNHLY and CDR2 FYNNEI. Germline trimming cut 3 bases from V and 2 bases from J; bases unmatched to any gene: 4. Written as DNA, the CDR3 is TGTGCCAGCAGTGACTACAGGGGCGGCAATCAGCCCCAGCATTTT. Amino acids: CASSDYRGGNQPQHF.

V gene TRBV27 combines with J gene TRBJ1-6; 7 nucleotides align to TRBD1. CDR1 is MNHEY and CDR2 is SMNVEV in the germline V gene (reference sequence). This CDR3 is 14 amino acids long. V was pared by 5 bases and J by 9 bases, with 7 bases of the junction left unmatched. CDR3 amino acids: CASSLGTVSSPLHF. DNA of the CDR3: TGTGCCAGCAGTCTCGGGACAGTATCTTCACCCCTCCACTTT.

V usage is TRBV6-5 and J usage is TRBJ2-1, with D hard to call. The germline CDR1 and CDR2 sequences are MNHEY and SVGAGI. CDR3 length: 16 amino acids. Trimming removed 2 bases from V and 3 bases from J, with 14 bases in between. For the CDR3, the DNA is TGTGCCAGCAGTTACACTGGCGAGCCTGTCTACAATGAGCAGTTCTTC. As protein: CASSYTGEPVYNEQFF.

This clone was counted only a few times. The rearrangement joins TRBV9 to TRBJ2-1; D gene uncertain. CDR1 and CDR2 from the germline V gene are SGDLS and YYNGEE. The CDR3 covers 15 residues. V was cut by 4 bases and J by 6 bases, with 17 bases left in between. The DNA of the CDR3 is TGTGCCAGCAGCTTATATAGTCCCCCAGGCAATGAGCAGTTCTTC. Amino acid sequence: CASSLYSPPGNEQFF.

This clone was seen just once. The chain uses TRBV28 and TRBJ1-1; D perhaps matches TRBD1 (5 bases). Germline V gene sequence: CDR1 MDHEN, CDR2 SYDVKM. The CDR3 consists of 16 residues. Trimming stripped 6 bases from V and 12 bases from J, with 29 bases between. The CDR3 coding sequence is TGTGCCAGCAGCTCACCTCTCCGACAGACTAAGTTTACGCCTTTCTTT. This codes for CASSSPLRQTKFTPFF.

This clone has just one count. The chain joins TRBV11-2 to TRBJ2-2; D perhaps matches TRBD1 (5 bases). CDR1 SGHAT and CDR2 FQNNGV come from the germline V gene. CDR3 length: 14 amino acids. Deletions cut 3 bases from V and 3 bases from J, with 8 bases between. In DNA form, the CDR3 reads TGTGCCAGCAGCTTCGACAGTTACACCGGGGAGCTGTTTTTT. Amino acids: CASSFDSYTGELFF. Based on the CDR3 plus reference TRBV11-2 and TRBJ2-2, the full variable domain is EAGVAQSPRYKIIEKRQSVAFWCNPISGHATLYWYQQILGQGPKLLIQFQNNGVVDDSQLPKDRFSAERLKGVDSTLKIQPAKLEDSAVYLCASSFDSYTGELFFGEGSRLTVL.

This sequence joins TRBV4-1 and TRBJ2-1; TRBD2 agrees at 7 bases. V gave up 4 bases and J gave up 3 bases; unmatched junction bases: 9. Germline V lookup: CDR1 MGHRA, CDR2 YSYEKL. The CDR3 sequence is 16 residues long. CDR3 nucleotide sequence: TGCGCCAGCAGCCCCCTGGCGGGGGTGAACTACAATGAGCAGTTCTTC. Translating it yields CASSPLAGVNYNEQFF.

The rearrangement joins TRBV9 to TRBJ2-2; D unclear. Trimming left V 3 bases short and J 6 bases short, with 3 bases between. The CDR3 is 11 residues long. CDR1 SGDLS and CDR2 YYNGEE come from the germline V gene. The CDR3 spells CASSGAGELFF. For the CDR3, the DNA is TGTGCCAGCAGCGGGGCCGGGGAGCTGTTTTTT. Based on the CDR3 plus reference TRBV9 and TRBJ2-2, the full variable domain is DSGVTQTPKHLITATGQRVTLRCSPRSGDLSVYWYQQSLDQGLQFLIQYYNGEERAKGNILERFSAQQFPDLHSELNLSSLELGDSALYFCASSGAGELFFGEGSRLTVL.